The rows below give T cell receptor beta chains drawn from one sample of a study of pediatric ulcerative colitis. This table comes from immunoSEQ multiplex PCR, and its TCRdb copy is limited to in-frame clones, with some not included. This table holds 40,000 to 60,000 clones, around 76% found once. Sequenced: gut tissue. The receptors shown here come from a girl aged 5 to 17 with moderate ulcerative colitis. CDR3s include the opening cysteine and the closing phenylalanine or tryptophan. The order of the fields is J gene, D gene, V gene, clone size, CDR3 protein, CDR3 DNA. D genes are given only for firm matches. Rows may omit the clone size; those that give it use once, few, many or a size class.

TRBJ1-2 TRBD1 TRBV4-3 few CASSPRDRGRGGYTF TGCGCCAGCAGCCCGAGGGACAGGGGGCGCGGAGGCTACACCTTC
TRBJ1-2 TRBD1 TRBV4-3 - CASSVNPRQGLYGYTF TGCGCCAGCAGCGTCAACCCCAGACAGGGGTTGTATGGCTACACCTTC
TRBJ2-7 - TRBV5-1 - CASSLQGVVFDEQYF TGCGCCAGCAGCTTGCAAGGGGTGGTTTTCGACGAGCAGTACTTC
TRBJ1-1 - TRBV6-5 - CASSYSRMNTEAFF TGTGCCAGCAGTTACTCGAGAATGAACACTGAAGCTTTCTTT
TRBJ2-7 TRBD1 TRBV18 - CASSPVQGAEYEQYF TGTGCCAGCTCACCGGTTCAGGGGGCGGAATACGAGCAGTACTTC
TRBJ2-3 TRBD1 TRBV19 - CASSRGTGATDTQYF TGTGCCAGTAGCAGGGGGACAGGGGCCACAGATACGCAGTATTTT
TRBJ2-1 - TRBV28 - CASSGSGFYNEQFF TGTGCCAGCAGTGGGTCAGGGTTCTACAATGAGCAGTTCTTC
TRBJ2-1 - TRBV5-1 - CASSLRAGASYNEQFF TGCGCCAGCAGCCTACGGGCGGGGGCTAGCTACAATGAGCAGTTCTTC
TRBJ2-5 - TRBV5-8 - CASRLRETQYF TGTGCCAGCAGGCTCAGGGAGACCCAGTACTTC
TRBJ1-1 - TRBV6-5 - CASSYSRLTNTEAFF TGTGCCAGCAGTTACTCGAGACTGACAAACACTGAAGCTTTCTTT
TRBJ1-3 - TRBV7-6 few CASSLAHPAGSGNTIYF TGTGCCAGCAGCTTAGCCCACCCGGCGGGCTCTGGAAACACCATATATTTT